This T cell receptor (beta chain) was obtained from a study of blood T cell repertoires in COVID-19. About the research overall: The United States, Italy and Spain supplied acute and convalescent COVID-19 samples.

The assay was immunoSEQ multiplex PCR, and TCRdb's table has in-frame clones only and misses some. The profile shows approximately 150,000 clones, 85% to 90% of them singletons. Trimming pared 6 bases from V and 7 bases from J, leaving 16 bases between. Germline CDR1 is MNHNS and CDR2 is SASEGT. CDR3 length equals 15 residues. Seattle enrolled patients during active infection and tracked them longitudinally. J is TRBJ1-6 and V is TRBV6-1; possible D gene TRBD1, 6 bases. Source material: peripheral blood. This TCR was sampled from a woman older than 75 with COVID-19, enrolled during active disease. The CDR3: CASSFRQVMNSPLHF. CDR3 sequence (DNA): TGTGCCAGCAGCTTCAGACAGGTTATGAATTCACCCCTCCACTTT.